The entry below describes one T cell receptor beta chain. Its antigen remains unidentified. Qualities for individual bases were not recorded, and no much larger clone is one base off. The sample belongs to a study of cytomegalovirus exposure and HLA in healthy donors (dated by TCRdb to 2017 to 2019). Turning to the overall study: In an earlier analysis of around 540 of the donors, about 270 Gb of sequence data and 117 million unique TCR beta sequences from 150 million to 200 million T cells were reported. An early release covering more than 500 HLA-typed donors comprised approximately 290 gigabases of sequencing data and some 79 million unique TCR sequences. Among the approximately 430 genotyped donors, around 81% belonged to the genetic ancestry cluster associated with self-reported Caucasian donors. The study was designed to test whether signatures of past pathogen exposure could be identified by cataloging public T cell receptors. The study used immunosequencing to profile the T cell repertoires of under 700 subjects and linked those repertoires to cytomegalovirus serostatus. Besides the first cohort of 666 subjects, a separate validation cohort made up of roughly 130 different subjects was used. To predict cytomegalovirus infection status, the study combined high-throughput TCR immunosequencing, statistical association of individual TCRs with disease status, and machine learning. A later analysis re-examined previously published TCR beta repertoires from just over 650 donors and added high-resolution HLA genotyping to investigate patterns of TCR occurrence. In the later analysis, no new phenotypic data were used to find candidate immune exposures; instead, reliance was placed on TCR beta sequences and their occurrence across donors. An earlier analysis of approximately 640 of the donors applied high-throughput TCR beta sequencing to assess whether each TCR beta V gene segment acted as functional or pseudogenic. Alongside the repertoire data, information on donor age, sex, ethnicity and CMV serostatus was compiled. Genome-wide SNP genotypes for about 55% of the roughly 670 donors were used in a later genetic analysis, which treated that subset as a discovery cohort. All discovery cohort repertoires had been generated on a single sequencing platform. Class I and class II HLA loci were covered by the typing at four-digit resolution. The number of typed donors differed by locus: roughly 629-630 for A, B, C, DRB1 and DQB1; approximately 530 for DQA1; 606 for DPA1; and around 450 for DPB1. About five DR-DQ haplotypes were treated as single units for association and clustering because of strong linkage in the cohort. Across under 500 genotyped donors of the cohort, an average of roughly 250,000 unique TCR beta nucleotide sequences per donor were sequenced, and roughly 20% of those sequences were non-productive.

Receptor libraries were prepared by the immunoSEQ multiplex PCR assay. For the multiplex PCR, a mixture combining 60 forward primers for TCR Vbeta segments and 13 reverse primers for TCR Jbeta segments was used. The CDR3 region of rearranged TCR beta genes was amplified from genomic DNA by a multiplex PCR assay. The Illumina HiSeq System was used to sequence the amplified TCR beta libraries as 87-base-pair reads. In the original analysis: Across the 600 to 700 repertoires, a later analysis counted 75 million to 90 million unique TCR beta chains, about 10 million of which were shared by at least two donors. Raw reads were error-corrected and collapsed into unique sequences with a nearest-neighbor algorithm that merged closely related sequences to remove PCR and sequencing errors. To assign V, D and J gene segments, CDR3 sequences were aligned to IMGT reference sequences. For a sequence to be retained, at least a six-nucleotide match to both a V gene segment and a J gene segment was required. Rearrangements were called productive when the CDR3 lacked stop codons and stayed in frame with V and J; all others were non-productive. Following IMGT convention, CDR3 was defined as the stretch from the second conserved V-encoded cysteine to the conserved J-encoded phenylalanine. The earlier analysis of fewer than 700 of the donors excluded sequences that lacked an unambiguous match to a single V gene segment. In an earlier analysis of almost 600 of the donors, a V segment was called functional when productive rearrangements were above 56.7%, and segregating when the standard deviation between donors exceeded 5%. To diagnose cytomegalovirus status from the catalog of TCR beta chain sequences, a statistical classification framework was built. In a later analysis, V and J genes were assigned by comparing TCR nucleotide sequences against IMGT/GENE-DB human TR gene sequences. The TCRdist pipeline was used in a later analysis to assign CDR3 sequences and most-parsimonious VDJ recombination scenarios. In a later analysis, each TCR beta chain was defined by its CDR3 amino acid sequence together with its V-gene family, and reads lacking a unique V-gene family were excluded. In a later analysis, approximately 640 highly shared, low-generation-probability nucleotide sequences were removed to address suspected cross-contamination and a sequencing artifact. A later analysis calculated a clonal expansion index for each public chain from normalized within-repertoire ranks of inferred template counts. A later analysis computed generation probabilities with a VDJ recombination model fitted to out-of-frame rearrangements, and checked the results against IGoR. Hypergeometric tests were used in a later analysis to score TCR-TCR, TCR-HLA and TCR-CMV co-occurrence, with a repertoire-size bias correction applied to the TCR pairs. In a later analysis, false discovery rates were estimated by permuting HLA or CMV assignments 20 times. A later analysis grouped co-occurring TCRs with DBSCAN, adding TCRdist sequence similarity when clustering within HLA-allele-positive subsets. Co-occurrence clustering excluded repertoires with fewer than 30,000 or more than 120,000 public chains, plus five with anomalous nucleotide sharing. Not all clones reach the TCRdb copy of this immuneACCESS table, which keeps in-frame sequences only. Checked studies attribute under half of the gap to unresolved V genes and leave the rest unexplained. V, J and clone size are taken as reported in that table, and D and trimming were inferred from the DNA itself. Recorded for this sample are over 100,000 clones; under 85% of them occurred a single time. Together, the top ten hold roughly 11% of the sample.

The cohort consisted of some 730 healthy bone marrow donors. Cohort members were all nominally healthy when sampled, although unrecorded immune exposures were likely present. The donor tested CMV seropositive, placing the donor among the roughly 300 seropositive members of the cohort. Every donor gave a peripheral blood sample, and the peripheral blood mononuclear cells from that sample were used for TCR beta sequencing. The Qiagen DNeasy Blood Extraction Kit was used to extract genomic DNA from the blood cell samples. From the cysteine through the phenylalanine, the CDR3 covers 17 amino acids. Solely the CDR3 DNA is kept, with 51 bases framed from the first base. The junction shows trimming of 3 bases on V and 5 bases on J, and the gene matches do not reach 14 bases of it. According to the germline V gene, CDR1 reads MRHNA and CDR2 reads SNTAGT. Study-wide findings and limitations: Linkage disequilibrium might explain the correlated functional status among segregating V segments, but an unknown experimental factor could not be ruled out. The authors suggested that the approach could potentially be extended to other disease states and immunological phenotypes. In an earlier analysis of approximately 590 of the donors, most TCR beta V segments were observed in productive rearrangements about 87% or about 30% of the time, broadly matching IMGT annotations. Compared with the 666-donor mean, donors in an Asian-associated ancestry cluster had fewer N-insertions in productive TCRs, according to a later genetic analysis. The study gave a list of some 150 TCR beta chains associated with cytomegalovirus. A later analysis associated roughly 17,000 TCR beta sequences with specific HLA alleles at a false discovery rate of 0.05. CMV serostatus was the only immune exposure information available for the cohort. In a later analysis, HLA-associated TCR beta chains were found to be more clonally expanded and to have lower generation probabilities than equally common non-associated chains. Because HLA typing was missing for some donors at each locus, association tests included only the typed subset. A later analysis found that most CMV-associated TCR beta chains appeared HLA-restricted, with HLA associations seemingly driven largely by CMV exposure. Across donors, most TCR sequences were observed very rarely, whereas some public TCRs were present in many individuals. A later genetic analysis associated a missense DCLRE1C variant with V-gene and J-gene trimming of TCR beta chains, and an independent cohort replicated the association. A further reported finding was that TCR beta sequences accurately predicted the HLA-A and HLA-B alleles for most subjects in the first cohort. When HLA alleles, especially DR and DQ, strongly co-occurred, TCR associations were difficult to assign to individual alleles. Because counts were too low, fewer than 20 rarely observed V segments, including chromosome 9 orphons, were excluded from the earlier analysis of several hundred of the donors. A few of the identified cytomegalovirus-associated TCR beta chains were confirmed in vitro to be specific for cytomegalovirus antigens. A cluster of highly shared sequence variants was judged likely to be a technical artifact of the sequencing pipeline. In both the original and validation cohorts, the classifier was reported to diagnose cytomegalovirus status with high specificity and sensitivity. In this cohort, only TCR beta chains were sequenced, and detectable features were limited by the absence of alpha or paired-chain data. Several of the top co-occurrence clusters appeared to be linked to parvovirus B19, influenza, CMV and Epstein-Barr virus, according to a later analysis. Some IMGT-functional V segments, including TRBV6-2 and TRBV6-3, could not be distinguished by the 87-base-pair reads and were therefore excluded. In a later analysis, the rate of TCR association differed among HLA loci, with DRB1 alleles having the most associated TCRs and HLA-C alleles having the fewest. Sequencing depth was assumed to be roughly uniform across donors in the presence/absence analyses, though that assumption may not hold.

The sequence came from a man aged 35-49 years in good health and CMV-seropositive. This sequence uses TRBV6-4 and TRBJ2-3, and 7 junctional nucleotides match TRBD1. Sequencing was carried out using PBMCs. The DNA reads as follows: TGTGCCAGCAGTGAGACCGACAGGGCCGGAACACGAGATACGCAGTATTTT. Translation gives CASSETDRAGTRDTQYF.